These 23 T cell receptor beta chains came from one sample sequenced in a study of T cell changes during pregnancy in multiple sclerosis. Data came from immunoSEQ multiplex PCR; TCRdb stores just in-frame clones and leaves some out. The sample lists 50,000 or so clones, more than 90% seen once, with around 0.4% in the top ten. Sequenced here: CD4+ T cells from peripheral blood mononuclear cells, sampled before pregnancy. These TCRs come from a female donor with multiple sclerosis, enrolled in a pregnancy study.

The chain carries TRBV5-5 and TRBJ1-2; 11 nucleotides line up with TRBD1. The germline V gene has CDR1 SGHKS and CDR2 YYEKEE (reference sequence). This CDR3 contains 16 residues. The J segment lost 5 bases and the V segment lost 4 bases, leaving 10 bases of the junction unmatched. The CDR3 reads CASSPGQGARGYGYTF. CDR3 DNA sequence: TGTGCCAGCAGCCCTGGACAGGGGGCGCGGGGGTATGGCTACACCTTC. Filled out from reference TRBV5-5 and TRBJ1-2, the complete variable domain reads DAGVTQSPTHLIKTRGQQVTLRCSPISGHKSVSWYQQVLGQGPQFIFQYYEKEERGRGNFPDRFSARQFPNYSSELNVNALLLGDSALYLCASSPGQGARGYGYTFGSGTRLTVV.

The chain uses TRBV9 and TRBJ2-7; D may be TRBD2 (5 bases). The CDR3 loop spans 13 amino acids. Trimming took 4 bases from V and 3 from J, leaving 11 bases between them. The germline V gene encodes CDR1 SGDLS and CDR2 YYNGEE. CDR3 DNA sequence: TGTGCCAGCAGCCGGGTGGGGAGCTACGAGCAGTACTTC. Its translation is CASSRVGSYEQYF.

The rearrangement links TRBV5-1 to TRBJ2-3; 7 nucleotides match TRBD2. Germline V gene data show CDR1 as SGHRS and CDR2 as YFSETQ. The CDR3 sequence is 18 residues long. After removal of 4 bases from V and 3 bases from J, the junction contained 17 bases not matched to a gene. DNA for the CDR3: TGCGCCAGCAGCCGGGGGGACGGCGTTGTTACCCTGACAGATACGCAGTATTTT. Translating it yields CASSRGDGVVTLTDTQYF.

The J gene is TRBJ1-2, the V gene TRBV19; a weak D match, TRBD1 (6 bases). Germline V gene data show CDR1 as LNHDA and CDR2 as SQIVND (reference sequence). Trimming left V 1 base short and J 8 bases short, with 8 bases between. The length of the CDR3 is 12 residues. The DNA of the CDR3 is TGTGCCAGTAGTATAGTACAGGGAGGCTACACCTTC. Translating gives CASSIVQGGYTF.

V usage is TRBV19 and J usage is TRBJ2-5; TRBD2 agrees at 7 bases. This CDR3 comprises 13 residues. V was clipped by 5 bases and J by 5 bases; unmatched bases: 5. Germline lookup yields CDR1 LNHDA and CDR2 SQIVND (reference sequence). The CDR3 sequence: CASSRTRGETQYF. CDR3 nucleotides: TGTGCCAGTAGTCGGACTAGAGGGGAGACCCAGTACTTC.

The rearrangement joins TRBV5-1 to TRBJ1-4; the D gene is possibly TRBD1 (6 bases). CDR3 length: 15 amino acids. Deletions cut 0 bases from V and 8 bases from J, with 14 bases between. The germline CDR1 and CDR2 sequences are SGHRS and YFSETQ. The CDR3 region has the DNA TGCGCCAGCAGCTTGGGTTCACAGGGACGGGAAAAACTGTTTTTT. Residues: CASSLGSQGREKLFF.

This chain uses TRBV10-1 with TRBJ2-1; D may be TRBD2 (5 bases). V was clipped by 6 bases and J by 9 bases, with 9 bases between them. CDR1 WNHNN and CDR2 SYGVQD come from the germline V gene (reference sequence). The CDR3 is 11 amino acids. In DNA form, the CDR3 reads TGCGCCAGCAGAGGAGGAGCTGAGCAGTTCTTC. Its translation: CASRGGAEQFF.

This clone is medium-sized within its sample. The rearrangement links TRBV2 to TRBJ2-2, with TRBD1 matching 7 bases. The CDR3 extends over 17 amino acids. The trim removed 5 bases at V and 5 bases at J, leaving 14 bases unmatched. Germline CDR1 SNHLY, CDR2 FYNNEI. CDR3 region: CASSPQGSSLATGELFF. The CDR3 DNA is TGTGCCAGCAGTCCACAGGGGAGCTCCCTCGCGACCGGGGAGCTGTTTTTT.

The gene calls are TRBV10-2 and TRBJ2-7; perhaps TRBD1 as D (5 bases). Germline loops: CDR1 WSHSY, CDR2 SAAADI. The CDR3 loop spans 13 amino acids. Between the trimmed V and J ends, which lost 5 bases and 6 bases, there was a span of 14 bases. The CDR3 loop reads CASSPGTQGEQYF. The CDR3 DNA is TGCGCCAGCAGTCCAGGAACCCAGGGCGAGCAGTACTTC.

This chain links TRBV30 with TRBJ1-3; weak D call: TRBD1 (6 bases). Trimming cost V 5 bases and J 4 bases, with 21 bases left between them. The germline gives CDR1 GTSNPN, CDR2 SVGIG (reference sequence). The CDR3 sequence is 16 residues long. The CDR3 protein is CAWGPSVGAAGNTIYF. CDR3 nucleotides: TGTGCCTGGGGCCCCTCCGTGGGGGCGGCGGGAAACACCATATATTTT.

The rearrangement uses TRBV21-1 and TRBJ2-1; the D call of TRBD2 is as the table states it, not checked on the DNA. TRBV21-1 counts as a pseudogene. The CDR3 extends over 17 amino acids. CDR3 bases: TGTGCCAGCAGGATTAAAACGGGTTGGTCATCCTACAATGAGCAGTTCTTC. Translation: CASRIKTGWSSYNEQFF.

This clone was recorded only once. The chain recombines TRBV27 with TRBJ1-5; maybe TRBD1 (5 bases). Deletions cut 1 base from V and 7 bases from J, with 8 bases between. Germline assignment: CDR1 MNHEY and CDR2 SMNVEV (reference sequence). The CDR3 contains 13 residues. Here the CDR3 reads CASSLLRGQPQHF. DNA for the CDR3: TGTGCCAGCAGTTTATTACGGGGGCAGCCCCAGCATTTT.

This chain uses TRBV25-1 with TRBJ2-2; 12 nucleotides line up with TRBD2. The CDR3 contains 15 residues. The junction had 2 bases not matched to a gene; V was cut back by 4 bases and J by 5 bases. Per germline, CDR1 MGHDK and CDR2 SYGVNS. The CDR3: CASSGTSGRTGELFF. CDR3 bases: TGTGCCAGCAGTGGAACTAGCGGGAGGACCGGGGAGCTGTTTTTT.

The V and J genes are TRBV28 and TRBJ1-3; D not certain. In germline, CDR1 is MDHEN, CDR2 SYDVKM. Trimming left V 5 bases short and J 1 base short, with 15 bases between. The CDR3 has 16 amino acids. The CDR3 region is CASSTRRGLSGNTIYF. The CDR3 bases are TGTGCCAGCAGTACTCGGCGAGGGCTTTCTGGAAACACCATATATTTT.

The V gene is TRBV2, the J gene TRBJ2-7; 11 nucleotides align to TRBD2. The V and J ends lost 1 base and 3 bases, in that order; junction bases with no gene match: 8. The CDR3 covers 17 residues. Per germline, CDR1 SNHLY and CDR2 FYNNEI. CDR3 region: CASSEVSRLAGNYEQYF. CDR3 coding DNA: TGTGCCAGCAGTGAAGTATCGAGACTAGCGGGGAACTACGAGCAGTACTTC.

The V and J genes are TRBV9 and TRBJ2-3; 16 bases are shared with TRBD2. This CDR3 has 22 amino acids. Germline CDR1 is SGDLS and CDR2 is YYNGEE. The junction had 14 bases not matched to a gene; V was cut back by 0 bases and J by 1 base. The CDR3 here is CASSVAAGPGTSGRAGTDTQYF. The CDR3 nucleotides are TGTGCCAGCAGCGTAGCGGCAGGGCCCGGGACTAGCGGGAGGGCCGGCACAGATACGCAGTATTTT.

The chain recombines TRBV18 with TRBJ2-6, with 7 bases aligning to TRBD1. The junction had 1 base not matched to a gene; V was cut back by 3 bases and J by 2 bases. The CDR3 runs to 15 residues. The V gene's germline CDR1 is KGHSH and CDR2 LQKENI. The CDR3 nucleotides read TGTGCCAGCTCACCGGGACAGACTGGGGCCAACGTCCTGACTTTC. This codes for CASSPGQTGANVLTF.

The chain employs TRBV21-1 and TRBJ2-2; the table's TRBD1 call for D was not verified on the DNA. TRBV21-1 is noted as a pseudogene. CDR3 size: 15 residues. In nucleotides, the CDR3 is TGTGCCAGCAGCCCCCACGGGACAAAGGCCGGGGAGCTGTTTTTT. Translating gives CASSPHGTKAGELFF.

The chain combines TRBV6-5 with TRBJ2-7; TRBD1 matches at 9 bases. The CDR3 contains 14 residues. Germline CDR1 reads MNHEY; CDR2 reads SVGAGI. The V and J ends lost 7 bases and 1 base, in that order; junction bases with no gene match: 5. This CDR3 reads CASTAGTGSYEQYF. CDR3 DNA: TGTGCCAGCACCGCCGGGACAGGGTCCTACGAGCAGTACTTC.

V usage is TRBV20-1 and J usage is TRBJ2-5; D might be TRBD2 (6 bases). V dropped 6 bases and J dropped 2 bases, with 7 bases sitting between them. There are 11 residues in the CDR3. CDR1 and CDR2 from the germline V gene are DFQATT and SNEGSKA (reference sequence). The CDR3 sequence is CSASGQETQYF. Here the CDR3 DNA reads TGCAGTGCCAGCGGGCAAGAGACCCAGTACTTC.

The chain employs TRBV19 and TRBJ2-4, with D unclear. The germline CDR1 and CDR2 sequences are LNHDA and SQIVND (reference sequence). The CDR3 contains 14 residues. With 6 bases removed from V and 0 bases from J, the gap between germline ends came to 9 bases. CDR3 region: CASSSPGAKNIQYF. The CDR3 DNA reads as TGTGCCAGTAGCTCACCGGGAGCCAAAAACATTCAGTACTTC.

The V and J genes are TRBV28 and TRBJ2-2, with D possibly being TRBD1 (5 bases). With 5 bases removed from V and 3 bases from J, the gap between germline ends came to 16 bases. The CDR3 is 16 residues long. The V gene's germline CDR1 is MDHEN and CDR2 SYDVKM. CDR3 loop: CASSATRTYYTGELFF. In DNA form, the CDR3 reads TGTGCCAGCAGTGCAACCCGGACATACTACACCGGGGAGCTGTTTTTT.

To note about this clone: Lacking the conserved final phenylalanine or tryptophan, this CDR3 likely reflects a read error. It is unclear where the CDR3 begins or ends on the DNA, so no DNA is shown, and the CDR3 is as TCRdb lists it. CDR3 in amino acids: CASGTGTSGHL. This rearrangement joins TRBV2 to TRBJ2-7; the D call TRBD2 from the table was never checked on the DNA. Looked up from germline, CDR1 is SNHLY and CDR2 is FYNNEI. The CDR3 spans 11 residues, counting both ends.